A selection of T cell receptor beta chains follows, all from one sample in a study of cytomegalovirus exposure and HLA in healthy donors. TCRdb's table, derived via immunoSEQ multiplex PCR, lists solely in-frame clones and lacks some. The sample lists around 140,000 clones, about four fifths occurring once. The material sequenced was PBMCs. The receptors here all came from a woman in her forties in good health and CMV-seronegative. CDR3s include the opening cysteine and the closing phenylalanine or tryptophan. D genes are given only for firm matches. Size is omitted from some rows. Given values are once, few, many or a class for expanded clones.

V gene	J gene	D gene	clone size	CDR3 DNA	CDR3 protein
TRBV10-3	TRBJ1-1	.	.	TGTGCCATCAGGGAAGGACAGAACACTGAAGCTTTCTTT	CAIREGQNTEAFF
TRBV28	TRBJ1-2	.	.	TGTGCCAGCAGTTTAGGGCGCCAGGGGAACTATGGCTACACCTTC	CASSLGRQGNYGYTF
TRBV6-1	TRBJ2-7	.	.	TGTGCCAGCAGTGAAGTCAGCTACGAGCAGTACTTC	CASSEVSYEQYF
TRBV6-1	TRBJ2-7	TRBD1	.	TGTGCCAGCAGAGGGACAGAGAAATACGAGCAGTACTTC	CASRGTEKYEQYF
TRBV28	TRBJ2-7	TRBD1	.	TGTGCCAGCAGCCTAGACCGGGACAGGGTCGACGAGCAGTACTTC	CASSLDRDRVDEQYF
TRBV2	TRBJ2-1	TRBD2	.	TGTGCCAGCAGTGAGCGCCTAGCGGGTCTCCACAATGAGCAGTTCTTC	CASSERLAGLHNEQFF
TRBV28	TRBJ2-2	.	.	TGTGCCAGCAGTTTTGAAGGCAGGGGCTGGACCGGGGAGCTGTTTTTT	CASSFEGRGWTGELFF
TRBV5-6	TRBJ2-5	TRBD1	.	TGTGCCAGCAAAGGAAAACCCGGGACAGGGGAAGAGACCCAGTACTTC	CASKGKPGTGEETQYF
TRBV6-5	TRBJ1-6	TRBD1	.	TGTGCCAGCCGAGTAGGGGGCGATTCACCCCTCCACTTT	CASRVGGDSPLHF
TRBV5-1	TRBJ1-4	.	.	TGCGCCAGCAGCTCGGGTTGGGGCACTATGGGGGAAAAACTGTTTTTT	CASSSGWGTMGEKLFF
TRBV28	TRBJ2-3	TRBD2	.	TGTGCCAGCAGTGCTGGTGGGACTAGCGGGGATACGCAGTATTTT	CASSAGGTSGDTQYF
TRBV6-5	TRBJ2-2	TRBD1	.	TGTGCCAGCAGTTACTCGGGACAGGGGGTCACCGGGGAGCTGTTTTTT	CASSYSGQGVTGELFF
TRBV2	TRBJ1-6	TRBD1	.	TGTGCCAGCAGTGCAGGGGGCTTGGATAATTCACCCCTCCACTTT	CASSAGGLDNSPLHF
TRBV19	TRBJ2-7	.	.	TGTGCCAGTAGTATTGACAGGAGGTTAGACGAGCAGTACTTC	CASSIDRRLDEQYF
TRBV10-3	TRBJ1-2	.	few	TGTGCCATCAGTCGGGTCCCCGGGGACTATGGCTACACCTTC	CAISRVPGDYGYTF
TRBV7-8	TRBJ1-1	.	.	TGTGCCAGCAGCTTAACGGGTCTCACTGAAGCTTTCTTT	CASSLTGLTEAFF
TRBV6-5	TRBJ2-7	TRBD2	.	TGTGCCAGCAGTTTATCTAGCGGGGGCTACGAGCAGTACTTC	CASSLSSGGYEQYF
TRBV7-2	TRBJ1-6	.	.	TGTGCCAGCAGTGTCGGGATTTATTCACCCCTCCACTTT	CASSVGIYSPLHF
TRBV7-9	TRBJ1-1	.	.	TGTTCCAGCATCGAGATCAACACTGAAGCTTTCTTT	CSSIEINTEAFF
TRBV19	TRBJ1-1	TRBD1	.	TGTGCCAGTAGTACTCGACAGGGGGGCACTGAAGCTTTCTTT	CASSTRQGGTEAFF
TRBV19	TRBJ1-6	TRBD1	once	TGTGCCAGTAGTATATCGGGACAGGTTAAGTATTCACCCCTCCACTTT	CASSISGQVKYSPLHF
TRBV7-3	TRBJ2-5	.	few	TGTGCCAGCAGCCGCACCCCCGGGGAGACCCAGTACTTC	CASSRTPGETQYF
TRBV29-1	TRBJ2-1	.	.	TGCAGCCTCACGCGGGCGTTGGGCGCCAATGAGCAGTTCTTC	CSLTRALGANEQFF
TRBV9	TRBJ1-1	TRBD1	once	TGTGCCAGCAGCGTACAACGGGACAGGGACAACGACGACGCTGAAGCTTTCTTT	CASSVQRDRDNDDAEAFF
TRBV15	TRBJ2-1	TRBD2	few	TGTGCCACCAGCAGACCTATACGGACTAGCGGGGGTGAGCAGTTCTTC	CATSRPIRTSGGEQFF
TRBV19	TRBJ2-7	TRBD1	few	TGTGCCAGTAGTATAGCGGACAGGCCCCCCTACGAGCAGTACTTC	CASSIADRPPYEQYF
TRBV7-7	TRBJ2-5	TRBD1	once	TGTGCTAGCAGCTCGGGGACAGGGGGGGAGACCCAGTACTTC	CASSSGTGGETQYF
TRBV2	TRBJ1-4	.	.	TGTGCCAGCAGTGAAGGGGGGGTGACTAATGAAAAACTGTTTTTT	CASSEGGVTNEKLFF
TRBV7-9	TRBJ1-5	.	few	TGTGCCAGCAGCTCCGCGGGATTTGGCAATCAGCCCCAGCATTTT	CASSSAGFGNQPQHF
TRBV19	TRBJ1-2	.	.	TGTGCCAGTAGACAGGGTTCGGGCTACACCTTC	CASRQGSGYTF
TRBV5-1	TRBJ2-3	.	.	TGCGCCAGCAGCTCCGGACAGCCTGGGAGCACAGATACGCAGTATTTT	CASSSGQPGSTDTQYF
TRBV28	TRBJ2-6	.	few	TGTGCCAGTACAGGACCTACCTCTGGGGCCAACGTCCTGACTTTC	CASTGPTSGANVLTF
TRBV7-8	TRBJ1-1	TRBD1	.	TGTGCCAGCAGCGAAGGACAGGGGTACACTGAAGCTTTCTTT	CASSEGQGYTEAFF
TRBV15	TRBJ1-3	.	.	TGTGCCACCAGCTGGTATCAGGGGAGTGGAAACACCATATATTTT	CATSWYQGSGNTIYF
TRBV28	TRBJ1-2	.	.	TGTGCCAGCAGTTTTCTGGGGCCTAACTATGGCTACACCTTC	CASSFLGPNYGYTF
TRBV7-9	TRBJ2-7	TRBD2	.	TGTGCCAGCAGCGGGGGTAGCGGGGGACCCTACGAGCAGTACTTC	CASSGGSGGPYEQYF
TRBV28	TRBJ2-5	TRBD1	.	TGTGCCAGCAGTGTATGGGACAGGGGGCGTGAGACCCAGTACTTC	CASSVWDRGRETQYF
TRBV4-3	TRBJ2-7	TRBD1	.	TGCGCCAGCAGCCAAACCCTCGGACAGGGGTGGAACTACGAGCAGTACTTC	CASSQTLGQGWNYEQYF
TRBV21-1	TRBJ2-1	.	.	TGTGCCAGCACCTCAGGGACAGGGGCATGGAATGAGCAGTTCTTC	CASTSGTGAWNEQFF
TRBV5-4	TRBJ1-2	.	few	TGTGCCAGCAGCTCGGCCAGCGGGGTTCGGTATGGCTACACCTTC	CASSSASGVRYGYTF
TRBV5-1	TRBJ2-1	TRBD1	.	TGCGCCAGCAGCTCTGACAGGGGAACCAACAATGAGCAGTTCTTC	CASSSDRGTNNEQFF
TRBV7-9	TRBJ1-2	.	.	TGTGCCAGCAGCCATCCCGGCGACAGCGGGGGGAACTATGGCTACACCTTC	CASSHPGDSGGNYGYTF
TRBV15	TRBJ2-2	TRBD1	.	TGTGCCACATTCCGGGACAGAAACACCGGGGAGCTGTTTTTT	CATFRDRNTGELFF
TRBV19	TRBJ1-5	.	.	TGTGCCAGTAGTATGCCATTAGGCAATCAGCCCCAGCATTTT	CASSMPLGNQPQHF
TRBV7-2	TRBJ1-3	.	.	TGTGCCAGCAGCTTCGGGGGGGTGATCTCTGGAAACACCATATATTTT	CASSFGGVISGNTIYF
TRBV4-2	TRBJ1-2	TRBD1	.	TGTGCCAGCAGCCAACCTCGGACAGGGGAGATTAACTATGGCTACACCTTC	CASSQPRTGEINYGYTF
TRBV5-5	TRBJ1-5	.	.	TGTGCCAGCAGCTTGGCCCCGCAGGAGGGGAATCAGCCCCAGCATTTT	CASSLAPQEGNQPQHF
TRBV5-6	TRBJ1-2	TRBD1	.	TGTGCCAGCAGACGACAGGGTGTAGGCTACACCTTC	CASRRQGVGYTF
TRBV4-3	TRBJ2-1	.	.	TGCGCCAGCAGCACCCAGCGGGTCTACAATGAGCAGTTCTTC	CASSTQRVYNEQFF
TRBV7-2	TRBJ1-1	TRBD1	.	TGTGCCAGCAGCTCCAGAAACGGACAGGGGAACACTGAAGCTTTCTTT	CASSSRNGQGNTEAFF
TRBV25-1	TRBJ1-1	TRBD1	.	TGTGCCAGCGGGAAGACAGGGGGATCAAACACTGAAGCTTTCTTT	CASGKTGGSNTEAFF
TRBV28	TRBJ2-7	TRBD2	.	TGTGCCAGCAGTTTACGCGGGACTAGGCTCTACGAGCAGTACTTC	CASSLRGTRLYEQYF
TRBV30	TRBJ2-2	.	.	TGTGCCTGGAGTCCAGGGGTTGGCGACACCGGGGAGCTGTTTTTT	CAWSPGVGDTGELFF
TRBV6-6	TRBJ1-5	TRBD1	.	TGTGCCAGCAGCCGGGGACAGGGGGCGGATGATCAGCCCCAGCATTTT	CASSRGQGADDQPQHF
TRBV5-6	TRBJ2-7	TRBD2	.	TGTGCCAGCAGCTTCATAAAGCGGGGGGGCTATCGGGAGCAGTACTTC	CASSFIKRGGYREQYF
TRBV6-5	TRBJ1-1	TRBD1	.	TGTGCCAGCAGTTCAACAGGGGGCTTGTACACTGAAGCTTTCTTT	CASSSTGGLYTEAFF
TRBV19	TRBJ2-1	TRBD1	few	TGTGCCAGTAGTACCCACCCTTCGGGACAGGGGTACAATGAGCAGTTCTTC	CASSTHPSGQGYNEQFF
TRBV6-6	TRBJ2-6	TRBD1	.	TGTGCCAGCAGTGTCGACAGGGGGGCTGGGGCCAACGTCCTGACTTTC	CASSVDRGAGANVLTF
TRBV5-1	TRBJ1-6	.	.	TGCGCCAGCAGCTTCCGGAGTTTTAATGATTCACCCCTCCACTTT	CASSFRSFNDSPLHF
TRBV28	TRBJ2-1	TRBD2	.	TGTGCCAGCAGGAGGCCGGGACTAGCGAGACTCTCCTACAATGAGCGGTTCTTC	CASRRPGLARLSYNERFF